The 17 T cell receptor beta chains below all came from one sample that was sequenced in a study of T cell responses to AZD1222 COVID-19 vaccine. Repertoires were generated with immunoSEQ multiplex PCR, while TCRdb's copy carries only in-frame clones and drops some. The table lists some 150,000 clones, 80% to 95% of them singletons. The starting material was peripheral blood, obtained on day 0 of AZD1222 vaccination. The receptors derive from an adult in good health.

The chain couples TRBV2 to TRBJ1-6, with 10 bases identical to TRBD1. This CDR3 is 15 amino acids long. Trimming at V came to 2 bases and at J to 7 bases, leaving 2 bases not matched to a gene. The germline gives CDR1 SNHLY, CDR2 FYNNEI. The CDR3 reads CASSESGQGNSPLHF. The CDR3 DNA reads TGTGCCAGCAGTGAATCGGGACAGGGGAATTCACCCCTCCACTTT.

In this sample, this clone turned up once. The chain recombines TRBV10-2 with TRBJ2-5; D possibly corresponds to TRBD2 (6 bases). Trimming took off 8 bases at V and 0 bases at J, with 10 bases between the two ends. The CDR3 is 13 residues long. Germline values: CDR1 WSHSY, CDR2 SAAADI. For the CDR3, the DNA is TGCGCCAGCGGAGGGGACGACCAAGAGACCCAGTACTTC. This codes for CASGGDDQETQYF.

The CDR3 sequence: CASSPSSGTGPYNEQFF. The CDR3 DNA reads TGTGCCAGCAGCCCGTCCTCCGGGACAGGGCCCTACAATGAGCAGTTCTTC. The chain employs TRBV25-1 and TRBJ2-1; TRBD1 agrees at 9 bases. V trimming: 6 bases; J trimming: 2 bases; junction bases outside the gene matches: 11. The length of the CDR3 is 17 residues. Germline lookup yields CDR1 MGHDK and CDR2 SYGVNS.

V and J are TRBV27 and TRBJ2-7, with a possible D match to TRBD1 (5 bases). The germline V and J ends were trimmed by 5 bases and 3 bases, with 14 bases remaining between them. The V gene's germline CDR1 is MNHEY and CDR2 SMNVEV (reference sequence). The CDR3 sequence is 14 residues long. CDR3 in DNA: TGTGCCAGCAGTCCCCTCGGACAACACTACGAGCAGTACTTC. Translation: CASSPLGQHYEQYF.

The V and J genes are TRBV7-2 and TRBJ2-1; tentatively, D is TRBD1 (7 bases). V was trimmed by 6 bases and J by 7 bases, leaving 13 bases between them. This CDR3 spans 13 amino acids. CDR1 and CDR2 (germline): SGHTA, FQGNSA. The CDR3, as DNA: TGTGCCAGCAGGCAGGGGGGTGGGAATGAGCAGTTCTTC. Translated, it gives CASRQGGGNEQFF.

Concerning this clone: Other DNA sequences from this sample encode an identical CDR3 as well. V is TRBV7-9 and J is TRBJ2-7; D is perhaps TRBD2 (5 bases). There are 14 residues in the CDR3. The V and J ends lost 0 bases and 2 bases respectively, with 8 bases between them. Germline V gene sequence: CDR1 SEHNR, CDR2 FQNEAQ (reference sequence). CDR3 nucleotide sequence: TGTGCCAGCAGCTTAGCGGCCGGGACCTACGAGCAGTACTTC. It codes for CASSLAAGTYEQYF.

DNA for the CDR3: TGCGCCAGCAGCGTCCGGACAGGGGGCAGAGATACGCAGTATTTT. Translated, it gives CASSVRTGGRDTQYF. The chain couples TRBV5-1 to TRBJ2-3, with 11 bases lining up with TRBD1. CDR3 length: 15 residues. Germline V CDR1 and CDR2: SGHRS, YFSETQ. Trimming at V came to 4 bases and at J to 5 bases, leaving 6 bases not matched to a gene.

The chain combines TRBV11-3 with TRBJ2-7; possibly TRBD2 for D (5 bases). Trimming took 1 base from V and 6 from J, leaving 13 bases between them. In germline, CDR1 is SGHNT, CDR2 YENEEA. The CDR3 spans 14 residues. CDR3 nucleotide sequence: TGTGCCAGCAGCTTAGCCCCGGGAACGGCCGAGCAGTACTTC. This codes for CASSLAPGTAEQYF.

The rearrangement uses TRBV19 and TRBJ2-5; TRBD1 matches 8 bases. The V segment lost 5 bases and the J segment 5 bases; nucleotides outside the gene matches: 10. The CDR3 consists of 15 residues. Germline V CDR1 and CDR2: LNHDA, SQIVND (reference sequence). The CDR3 nucleotides are TGTGCCAGTAGTGGGACAGGTAGCTTTGATGAGACCCAGTACTTC. Translating it yields CASSGTGSFDETQYF.

The chain couples TRBV28 to TRBJ1-6, with D unresolved. Trimming removed 1 base at V and 9 bases at J, with 16 bases between. The CDR3 loop spans 16 amino acids. CDR1 MDHEN and CDR2 SYDVKM come from the germline V gene. This CDR3 reads CASSLYLGQSGSPLHF. The CDR3 DNA follows: TGTGCCAGCAGTTTATATTTGGGTCAGTCGGGTTCACCCCTCCACTTT.

The chain uses TRBV4-1 and TRBJ2-1; tentatively, D is TRBD2 (6 bases). V was shortened by 0 bases and J by 0 bases, with 9 bases between the two germline ends. This CDR3 spans 16 amino acids. Per the germline V gene, CDR1 is MGHRA and CDR2 is YSYEKL. CDR3 in amino acids: CASSQDRRDSYNEQFF. The DNA for the CDR3 is TGCGCCAGCAGCCAAGATCGGAGGGACTCCTACAATGAGCAGTTCTTC.

This rearrangement joins TRBV5-6 to TRBJ1-1, with D uncertain. Trimming pared 2 bases from V and 3 bases from J, leaving 14 bases between. Per germline, CDR1 SGHDT and CDR2 YYEEEE. CDR3 length: 15 amino acids. The CDR3 coding sequence is TGTGCCAGCAGCTTAGTTCTGGATGCGTACACTGAAGCTTTCTTT. Its translation: CASSLVLDAYTEAFF. The full variable domain, rest sourced from reference TRBV5-6 and TRBJ1-1, is DAGVTQSPTHLIKTRGQQVTLRCSPKSGHDTVSWYQQALGQGPQFIFQYYEEEERQRGNFPDRFSGHQFPNYSSELNVNALLLGDSALYLCASSLVLDAYTEAFFGQGTRLTVV.

The V call is TRBV28, the J call TRBJ2-6, with a tentative D call TRBD1 (6 bases). Trimming stripped 5 bases from V and 0 bases from J, with 23 bases between. The CDR3 consists of 20 residues. CDR1 and CDR2 (germline): MDHEN, SYDVKM. CDR3 nucleotides: TGTGCCAGCAGTGCCGTTTTTGGGTCAGGGGACGGCTCTGGGGCCAACGTCCTGACTTTC. Its translation: CASSAVFGSGDGSGANVLTF.

The rearrangement uses TRBV28 and TRBJ2-7; TRBD1 or TRBD2 may be the D gene (5 bases each). With 5 bases removed from V and 9 bases from J, the gap between germline ends came to 17 bases. Per the germline V gene, CDR1 is MDHEN and CDR2 is SYDVKM. The CDR3 runs 13 residues. CDR3 in DNA: TGTGCCAGCAGTGTCGGGACGGCTAGAGGGCAGTACTTC. This translates into CASSVGTARGQYF.

The genes are TRBV7-2 and TRBJ1-5, with no clear D. Between the trimmed V and J ends, which lost 5 bases and 4 bases, there was a span of 9 bases. The CDR3 has 13 amino acids. CDR1 SGHTA and CDR2 FQGNSA come from the germline V gene. The CDR3 coding sequence is TGTGCCAGCAGCCGTCAAGAAAATCAGCCCCAGCATTTT. It encodes CASSRQENQPQHF.

J is TRBJ2-2 and V is TRBV15; D might be TRBD1 (6 bases). Germline values: CDR1 LNHNV, CDR2 YYDKDF (reference sequence). Trimming removed 3 bases at V and 6 bases at J, with 14 bases between. This CDR3 has 15 amino acids. In nucleotides, the CDR3 is TGTGCCACCAGCAGCTTACAGGGAGAGGCCGGGGAGCTGTTTTTT. As protein: CATSSLQGEAGELFF.

The table lists this clone with a few counts. The CDR3 region is CASSIGLNSGNTIYF. CDR3 DNA: TGTGCCAGTAGTATAGGACTGAACTCTGGAAACACCATATATTTT. The chain employs TRBV19 and TRBJ1-3; no firm D call. CDR3 length equals 15 residues. The germline gives CDR1 LNHDA, CDR2 SQIVND (reference sequence). The V end was cut by 1 base, the J end by 0 bases, with 7 bases between.